This T cell receptor (beta chain) was profiled in a study of CD8+ T cells in alopecia areata. Overall study: Tofacitinib was given for 6 to 18 months, then stopped for 6 months.

Germline V lookup: CDR1 SNHLY, CDR2 FYNNEI. The CDR3 is made up of 12 amino acids. V dropped 7 bases and J dropped 4 bases, with 9 bases sitting between them. Noted treatment: oral pan-JAK inhibitor, 5-10 mg twice daily. Sequencing templates came from extracted RNA that was reverse transcribed into cDNA. Assay: immunoSEQ multiplex PCR; the TCRdb copy retains only in-frame clones and omits some. Of about 250,000 clones in the sample, 60% are singletons; the top ten hold around 0.92%. The material sequenced was CD4+ T cells sorted from blood, taken around week 53, from a patient treated with tofacitinib. The TCR originated in a human donor with alopecia areata. This chain links TRBV2 with TRBJ2-3; D gene unclear. The CDR3 nucleotides read TGTGCCAGCACCTACACGGCAGATACGCAGTATTTT. As protein: CASTYTADTQYF.